A single sample gave rise to the 23 T cell receptor beta chains below, sequenced in a study of T cell responses to AZD1222 COVID-19 vaccine. Only in-frame clones appear in the TCRdb table, and some are missing; sequencing was by immunoSEQ multiplex PCR. The sample contains about 200,000 clones, approximately 90% of which appear only once. The material sequenced was peripheral blood, taken 28 days after the second AZD1222 dose. Every receptor here comes from an adult who received the AZD1222 COVID-19 vaccine.

CDR3 coding DNA: TGCGCCAGCAGCCCGGGAGTTTTTTCCGGCGGGAGGACCCCCTACGAGCAGTACTTC. It yields the protein CASSPGVFSGGRTPYEQYF. The chain recombines TRBV5-1 with TRBJ2-7; TRBD2 matches at 8 bases. Germline CDR1 and CDR2: SGHRS and YFSETQ. There are 19 residues in the CDR3. V lost 4 bases and J lost 2; bases outside the gene matches: 20.

The V and J genes are TRBV5-1 and TRBJ2-7, with D perhaps TRBD1 (5 bases). There are 21 residues in the CDR3. Trimming pared 4 bases from V and 5 bases from J, leaving 37 bases between. The germline V gene encodes CDR1 SGHRS and CDR2 YFSETQ. CDR3 in amino acids: CASSSRGKSWIGETTGDEQYF. In DNA form, the CDR3 reads TGCGCCAGCAGCAGTAGAGGAAAATCATGGATAGGCGAAACAACAGGTGACGAGCAGTACTTC.

The chain has TRBV7-2 and TRBJ2-7; D call uncertain. This CDR3 comprises 13 residues. Between the trimmed V and J ends, which lost 1 base and 2 bases, there was a span of 6 bases. Germline lookup yields CDR1 SGHTA and CDR2 FQGNSA. The chain's CDR3 is CASSLGGTYEQYF. In nucleotides, the CDR3 is TGTGCCAGCAGCTTAGGGGGAACCTACGAGCAGTACTTC.

The chain links TRBV4-1 to TRBJ2-1; 7 bases fit TRBD2. CDR3 size: 14 residues. Germline CDR1 is MGHRA and CDR2 is YSYEKL. Unmatched junction bases numbered 4, after V lost 1 base and J lost 7 bases. This chain's CDR3 is CASSQAGGRNEQFF. The CDR3 DNA reads as TGCGCCAGCAGCCAAGCGGGAGGTCGAAATGAGCAGTTCTTC.

CDR3 residues: CASSLTRGPAKNIQYF. CDR3 nucleotides: TGTGCCAGCAGTTTAACCCGGGGCCCCGCCAAAAACATTCAGTACTTC. This chain joins TRBV27 and TRBJ2-4; D may correspond to TRBD1 or TRBD2 (5 bases each). Germline CDR1 and CDR2: MNHEY and SMNVEV (reference sequence). Trimming pared 2 bases from V and 1 base from J, leaving 12 bases between. The CDR3 loop spans 16 amino acids.

The chain uses TRBV28 and TRBJ2-1; unclear D gene. The V and J ends lost 3 bases and 6 bases respectively, with 15 bases between them. This CDR3 has 15 amino acids. Germline CDR1 MDHEN, CDR2 SYDVKM. The chain's CDR3 is CASSFQGVRTNEQFF. Written as DNA, the CDR3 is TGTGCCAGCAGTTTTCAAGGAGTACGTACCAATGAGCAGTTCTTC.

This rearrangement joins TRBV7-3 to TRBJ2-1; 12 positions agree with TRBD2. V trimming: 2 bases; J trimming: 9 bases; junction bases outside the gene matches: 8. This CDR3 is 16 amino acids long. Germline CDR1 and CDR2: SGHTA and FQGTGA. The DNA of the CDR3 is TGTGCCAGCAGCTTAGAACGGACTAGCGGGGAAGGTGAGCAGTTCTTC. Its translation: CASSLERTSGEGEQFF.

The genes are TRBV1 and TRBJ1-4; TRBD1 is taken as the D call from the table, unchecked against the DNA. TRBV1 is labeled a pseudogene. The length of the CDR3 is 14 residues. CDR3: CTSRSGQGAEKLFF. The CDR3 DNA sequence: TGCACCAGCAGGAGTGGGCAGGGGGCTGAAAAACTGTTTTTT.

V is TRBV18 and J is TRBJ2-6; D remains unclear. Germline CDR1 KGHSH, CDR2 LQKENI. The CDR3 totals 19 residues. Trimming removed 5 bases at V and 1 base at J, with 21 bases between. In DNA, the CDR3 is TGTGCCAGCTCAAGGCCGGGCAAGTATACCGCTTCTGGGGCCAACGTCCTGACTTTC. Residues: CASSRPGKYTASGANVLTF.

This clone has a handful of counts. The chain uses TRBV3-1 (or the pseudogene TRBV3-2) and TRBJ2-7, with D hard to call. The V and J ends lost 1 base and 2 bases respectively, with 6 bases between them. This CDR3 has 13 amino acids. Per germline, CDR1 LGHDT and CDR2 YNNKEL (reference sequence). The CDR3 DNA follows: TGTGCCAGCAGCCAAGGTGAGGCCTACGAGCAGTACTTC. Encoded protein: CASSQGEAYEQYF.

This chain uses TRBV5-1 with TRBJ2-6; D is perhaps TRBD1 (6 bases). In germline, CDR1 is SGHRS, CDR2 YFSETQ. The CDR3 runs to 19 residues. Deletions cut 1 base from V and 0 bases from J, with 17 bases between. CDR3 protein: CASSLYGGRDYSGANVLTF. In DNA, the CDR3 is TGCGCCAGCAGCTTGTATGGGGGCAGGGATTACTCTGGGGCCAACGTCCTGACTTTC. The whole variable domain, filled in from reference TRBV5-1 and TRBJ2-6, reads KAGVTQTPRYLIKTRGQQVTLSCSPISGHRSVSWYQQTPGQGLQFLFEYFSETQRNKGNFPGRFSGRQFSNSRSEMNVSTLELGDSALYLCASSLYGGRDYSGANVLTFGAGSRLTVL.

The rearrangement links TRBV4-3 to TRBJ1-1; D not resolved. V dropped 2 bases and J dropped 3 bases, with 10 bases sitting between them. Germline CDR1 is LGHNA and CDR2 is YSLEER. This CDR3 spans 14 amino acids. This CDR3 reads CASSQRRWDTEAFF. The DNA of the CDR3 is TGCGCCAGCAGCCAAAGGCGGTGGGACACTGAAGCTTTCTTT.

This sequence joins TRBV7-2 and TRBJ1-6, with 7 bases matching TRBD1. The ends lost 5 bases at V and 0 bases at J; junction bases unmatched: 10. Per the germline V gene, CDR1 is SGHTA and CDR2 is FQGNSA. This CDR3 has 18 residues. CDR3 DNA sequence: TGTGCCAGCAGCACCCAAGGGGGCATAGGCTCCTATAATTCACCCCTCCACTTT. Its protein is CASSTQGGIGSYNSPLHF.

Concerning this clone itself: Mismatch with germline at one junction end may stem from a read error. This chain connects TRBV10-3 to TRBJ1-5; TRBD1 agrees at 8 bases. Germline CDR1 and CDR2: ENHRY and SYGVKD. The CDR3 runs to 15 residues. The CDR3 loop is CATSSTGDENQPQHF. CDR3 in DNA: TGTGCCACCAGTTCGACAGGGGATGAAAATCAGCCCCAGCATTTT.

Worth noting for this clone: At one end the junction does not follow the germline gene, possibly because of a read error. The chain is built from TRBV5-1 and TRBJ1-1, with TRBD1 as a possible D gene (5 bases). The germline gives CDR1 SGHRS, CDR2 YFSETQ. The length of the CDR3 is 15 residues. In DNA, the CDR3 is TGCGCCAGCAGGTTGGACACCAGCCTGAACACTGAAGCTTTCTTT. Translated, it gives CASRLDTSLNTEAFF.

The rearrangement uses TRBV12-3 or TRBV12-4 and TRBJ2-5; D unclear. With 2 bases removed from V and 4 bases from J, the gap between germline ends came to 8 bases. The CDR3 has 13 residues. The CDR3 DNA sequence: TGTGCCAGCAGTTTAAGTGGGTTAGAGACCCAGTACTTC. Translation gives CASSLSGLETQYF.

V is TRBV6-2 or TRBV6-3 and J is TRBJ1-2; 7 nucleotides agree with TRBD1. The V and J ends lost 6 bases and 0 bases, in that order; junction bases with no gene match: 13. Germline CDR1 MNHEY, CDR2 SVGEGT. This CDR3 spans 17 amino acids. The chain's CDR3 is CASSKPLQGTTNYGYTF. DNA for the CDR3: TGTGCCAGCAGCAAACCACTACAGGGGACGACTAACTATGGCTACACCTTC.

The rearrangement joins TRBV6-5 to TRBJ1-2, with D maybe TRBD1 (5 bases). Trimming stripped 1 base from V and 7 bases from J, with 19 bases between. CDR1 is MNHEY and CDR2 is SVGAGI in the germline V gene. The CDR3 is made up of 16 amino acids. The CDR3 spells CASSYFPEPRRGGYTF. In nucleotides, the CDR3 is TGTGCCAGCAGTTACTTCCCGGAGCCCCGTAGGGGTGGCTACACCTTC.

The genes are TRBV28 and TRBJ2-3; 7 bases agree with TRBD1. The length of the CDR3 is 16 residues. The germline V gene has CDR1 MDHEN and CDR2 SYDVKM. Unmatched junction bases numbered 7, after V lost 4 bases and J lost 0 bases. In DNA form, the CDR3 reads TGTGCCAGCAGTTCCCATCCGGGACAGAGCACAGATACGCAGTATTTT. Protein sequence: CASSSHPGQSTDTQYF.

The genes are TRBV6-2 or TRBV6-3 and TRBJ1-5; 10 nucleotides match TRBD1. V lost 5 bases and J lost 7; bases outside the gene matches: 2. This CDR3 comprises 13 residues. The V gene's germline CDR1 is MNHEY and CDR2 SVGEGT. Here the CDR3 DNA reads TGTGCCAGCAGTCCGGGACAGGGGCAGCCCCAGCATTTT. It yields the protein CASSPGQGQPQHF.

This clone has just a few counts. The chain joins TRBV4-1 to TRBJ2-7; D unclear. V lost 3 bases and J lost 6, with 6 bases in between. The germline CDR1 and CDR2 sequences are MGHRA and YSYEKL. The CDR3 contains 11 residues. The CDR3 spells CASSHLSEQYF. In DNA, the CDR3 is TGCGCCAGCAGCCACCTTAGCGAGCAGTACTTC.

The V gene is TRBV7-9, the J gene TRBJ2-1, with 9 bases lining up with TRBD2. Germline-derived CDR1 and CDR2 are SEHNR and FQNEAQ (reference sequence). This CDR3 region has 16 residues. Trimming removed 5 bases from V and 5 bases from J; junction bases left unmatched: 10. The CDR3 region has the DNA TGTGCCAGCAGCCCATGGGCGGGAGGGCCTCACAATGAGCAGTTCTTC. Translation: CASSPWAGGPHNEQFF.

This chain connects TRBV5-1 to TRBJ2-2; D perhaps matches TRBD1 (5 bases). Trimming took off 4 bases at V and 0 bases at J, with 7 bases between the two ends. This CDR3 has 14 residues. Germline lookup yields CDR1 SGHRS and CDR2 YFSETQ. The CDR3 is CASSQGSNTGELFF. CDR3 DNA sequence: TGCGCCAGCAGCCAGGGATCGAACACCGGGGAGCTGTTTTTT.